This is a list of T cell receptor beta chains from one sample in a study of blood T cell repertoires in COVID-19. Profiling relied on immunoSEQ multiplex PCR, and the TCRdb table lists in-frame clones only, not all of them. The repertoire holds some 69,000 clones, 79% seen once, with about 15% in the top ten. The specimen was peripheral blood. Every receptor here comes from a man between 60 and 75 years old with acute or convalescent COVID-19. Each CDR3 is given with its conserved first and last residue. The D gene is left open where the match is weak. A clone size is listed for some rows: how often the clone was seen (once, few, many), or a class if it is expanded.

TRBJ2-5 | TRBD1 | - | 14 | TRBV15 | TGTGCCACCAGCATGGGACAGGGAGAGGAGACCCAGTACTTC | CATSMGQGEETQYF
TRBJ2-7 | - | - | 13 | TRBV4-3 | TGCGCCAGCAGCCAAGGACGGAGCTACGAGCAGTACTTC | CASSQGRSYEQYF
TRBJ2-5 | TRBD1 | - | 16 | TRBV4-2 | TGTGCCAGCAGCCAAGGTGCCGGGACAGGTGGAGAGACCCAGTACTTC | CASSQGAGTGGETQYF
TRBJ1-5 | TRBD1 | - | 13 | TRBV10-3 | TGTGCCATTCAACAGGGGGCTGATCAGCCCCAGCATTTT | CAIQQGADQPQHF
TRBJ1-1 | - | - | 12 | TRBV29-1 | TGCAGCGCAGGACAGCAGAACACTGAAGCTTTCTTT | CSAGQQNTEAFF
TRBJ1-2 | - | - | 14 | TRBV9 | TGTGCCAGCAGCGTAGTTGAGCGAAGCTATGGCTACACCTTC | CASSVVERSYGYTF
TRBJ1-1 | - | large | 15 | TRBV11-3 | TGTGCCAGCAGCCCCCAAGGCGGGGAGGACACTGAAGCTTTCTTT | CASSPQGGEDTEAFF
TRBJ2-1 | - | few | 14 | TRBV3-1/TRBV3-2 | TGTGCCAGCAGCCAAGGTTGGGGAGGAAATGAGCAGTTCTTC | CASSQGWGGNEQFF
TRBJ1-5 | - | - | 16 | TRBV6-1 | TGTGCCAGCAGTGAATTGAGGTCGTATAGCAATCAGCCCCAGCATTTT | CASSELRSYSNQPQHF
TRBJ1-6 | - | - | 19 | TRBV4-1 | TGCGCCAGCAGCCAAGAATTAGTCGACAGACACCTCTCTAATTCACCCCTCCACTTT | CASSQELVDRHLSNSPLHF
TRBJ1-2 | TRBD1 | once | 14 | TRBV18 | TGTGCCAGCTCACAGGACAGGTCCCTCTATGGCTACACCTTC | CASSQDRSLYGYTF
TRBJ1-1 | - | - | 14 | TRBV11-3 | TGTGCCAGCAGCTTAAGAAGGGGCGGGGGTGAAGCTTTCTTT | CASSLRRGGGEAFF
TRBJ1-2 | - | once | 13 | TRBV2 | TGTGCCAGCAGTCGAGACATCAACTATGGCTACACCTTC | CASSRDINYGYTF
TRBJ2-2 | - | - | 11 | TRBV7-6 | TGTGCCAGCAGAAAATACGGGGAGCTGTTTTTT | CASRKYGELFF
TRBJ1-1 | - | - | 14 | TRBV19 | TGTGCCAGTAGTATTCCGGTCCCGAACACTGAAGCTTTCTTT | CASSIPVPNTEAFF
TRBJ1-3 | TRBD1 | - | 16 | TRBV5-6 | TGTGCCAGCAGCTTGGTTTCGACAGGGGTCCGAAACACCATATATTTT | CASSLVSTGVRNTIYF
TRBJ2-5 | - | - | 15 | TRBV7-2 | TGTGCCAGCAGCTTAGCGTCAACAGGTGGGGAGACCCAGTACTTC | CASSLASTGGETQYF
TRBJ1-2 | - | few | 13 | TRBV4-3 | TGCGCCAGCAGCCAACCGAACAGGGATGGCTACACCTTC | CASSQPNRDGYTF
TRBJ1-2 | - | - | 12 | TRBV6-2/TRBV6-3 | TGTGCCAGCAGCGAAGAGCGCTATGGCTACACCTTC | CASSEERYGYTF
TRBJ1-4 | TRBD1 | - | 15 | TRBV29-1 | TGCAGCGTTGAAGGCACAGGGGTGTCTAATGAAAAACTGTTTTTT | CSVEGTGVSNEKLFF
TRBJ1-1 | - | - | 13 | TRBV7-8 | TGTGCCAGCAGCTTAGCGCAGGACAGAGGAGCTTTCTTT | CASSLAQDRGAFF
TRBJ2-1 | - | few | 16 | TRBV4-1 | TGCGCCAGCAGCCTACGGGGAGCGGCCGTAGACAATGAGCAGTTCTTC | CASSLRGAAVDNEQFF
TRBJ1-5 | - | few | 15 | TRBV4-1 | TGCGCCAGCAGCCTACAGGCGTATAGCAATCAGCCCCAGCATTTT | CASSLQAYSNQPQHF
TRBJ2-1 | - | - | 16 | TRBV29-1 | TGCAGCGTTGTCGGACGACCCGGGGGGCTCTACAATGAGCAGTTCTTC | CSVVGRPGGLYNEQFF
TRBJ2-7 | TRBD2 | once | 16 | TRBV4-2 | TGTGCCAGCAGCCAGGGTTCTAGCGGGGGAACGTACGAGCAGTACTTC | CASSQGSSGGTYEQYF
TRBJ1-5 | TRBD1 | - | 16 | TRBV19 | TGTGCCAGTAGTATGGGGTCGGCAGGGGGCCGCCAGCCCCAGCATTTT | CASSMGSAGGRQPQHF
TRBJ1-1 | TRBD1 | medium-sized | 14 | TRBV6-2/TRBV6-3 | TGTGCCAGCAGTTACCCTTCGGGACAGCGGGAAGCTTTCTTT | CASSYPSGQREAFF
TRBJ2-7 | TRBD1 | - | 17 | TRBV7-8 | TGTGCCAGCAGCCCATTACACGGGGCCAGGGGGTCCTACGAGCAGTACTTC | CASSPLHGARGSYEQYF
TRBJ2-1 | TRBD1 | - | 20 | TRBV9 | TGTGCCAGCAGCGTAGGCCGGGACAGGGGCCTTAGGAGCTCCTACAATGAGCAGTTCTTC | CASSVGRDRGLRSSYNEQFF
TRBJ1-5 | TRBD1 | - | 15 | TRBV6-5 | TGTGCCAGCGAACGACAGGGAGATAGCAATCAGCCCCAGCATTTT | CASERQGDSNQPQHF
TRBJ1-2 | - | few | 13 | TRBV28 | TGTGCCAGCAGCGAGGCCCTTAACTATGGCTACACCTTC | CASSEALNYGYTF
TRBJ2-2 | TRBD1 | - | 17 | TRBV25-1 | TGTGCCAGCAGTGAGATAGGGACAGGGAGTGGGACCGGGGAGCTGTTTTTT | CASSEIGTGSGTGELFF
TRBJ2-7 | - | - | 14 | TRBV5-1 | TGCGCCAGCAGCTTTACAACAGGGTCCTACGAGCAGTACTTC | CASSFTTGSYEQYF
TRBJ1-1 | TRBD1 | - | 18 | TRBV7-8 | TGTGCCAGCAGCGGCGGCCCGCGACAGGGGGCGCTTGACACTGAAGCTTTCTTT | CASSGGPRQGALDTEAFF
TRBJ2-7 | TRBD1 | - | 16 | TRBV11-1 | TGTGCCAGCAGGCGCGTTGGGGGACAGAGCTCCTACGAGCAGTACTTC | CASRRVGGQSSYEQYF
TRBJ2-2 | - | - | 15 | TRBV10-3 | TGTGCCATCAGCGAGGGACATCAGGACACCGGGGAGCTGTTTTTT | CAISEGHQDTGELFF
TRBJ2-7 | TRBD1 | - | 15 | TRBV7-2 | TGTGCCAGCAGCTTAGGCGGGACAGGCGCCTACGAGCAGTACTTC | CASSLGGTGAYEQYF
TRBJ2-1 | - | many | 13 | TRBV12-3/TRBV12-4 | TGTGCCAGCAGTTTAGGGGCCAGGGGTGAGCAGTTCTTC | CASSLGARGEQFF
TRBJ1-2 | TRBD1 | - | 14 | TRBV6-5 | TGTGCCAGCAGCCCGGGACAGACCTCCTCTGGCTACACCTTC | CASSPGQTSSGYTF
TRBJ1-5 | TRBD1 | - | 15 | TRBV6-5 | TGTGCCAGCAGGTCGACAGGGGCGGGAGATCAGCCCCAGCATTTT | CASRSTGAGDQPQHF